This is a list of T cell receptor beta chains from one sample in a study of cytomegalovirus exposure and HLA in healthy donors. Using immunoSEQ multiplex PCR, the repertoire was profiled, and TCRdb retains in-frame clones only, with some absent. The profile shows fewer than 250,000 clones, 79% of them singletons. Sequenced material: PBMCs. Every receptor here comes from a woman aged 50 to 60 in good health and CMV-seronegative. Both conserved end residues are part of each CDR3. Each record gives: V gene, clone size, D gene, J gene, CDR3 protein, CDR3 DNA. The D gene is left open where the match is weak. Not all rows give a size; the values are once, few, many and, for expanded clones, a class.

TRBV7-9,-,-,TRBJ1-1,CASTQSSVVTTEAFF,TGTGCCAGCACCCAAAGTTCAGTGGTAACAACTGAAGCTTTCTTT
TRBV15,-,TRBD1,TRBJ1-1,CATSGDRNTEAFF,TGTGCCACCAGCGGGGACAGGAACACTGAAGCTTTCTTT
TRBV6-5,-,-,TRBJ2-1,CASSYSGVTYNEQFF,TGTGCCAGCAGTTACTCCGGGGTGACCTACAATGAGCAGTTCTTC
TRBV6-6,once,-,TRBJ1-1,CASSWRGNTEAFF,TGTGCCAGCAGTTGGCGGGGGAACACTGAAGCTTTCTTT
TRBV29-1,-,TRBD2,TRBJ2-1,CSVRTSLYNEQFF,TGCAGCGTTCGGACTAGCCTCTACAATGAGCAGTTCTTC
TRBV19,-,-,TRBJ2-3,CASMRQGSPDTQYF,TGTGCCAGTATGAGGCAGGGAAGCCCAGATACGCAGTATTTT
TRBV5-4,-,-,TRBJ1-1,CASSLDSHRVTEAFF,TGTGCCAGCAGCTTGGATTCCCACAGGGTAACTGAAGCTTTCTTT
TRBV19,few,-,TRBJ1-2,CASRQTHGSYTF,TGTGCCAGCCGACAGACCCATGGAAGCTACACCTTC
TRBV7-9,-,TRBD1,TRBJ2-7,CSSSLGGQAAYEQYF,TGTTCCAGCAGCTTAGGGGGACAGGCCGCCTACGAGCAGTACTTC
TRBV29-1,once,TRBD2,TRBJ2-1,CSVGGGSHLSYNEQFF,TGCAGCGTTGGGGGGGGAAGCCATCTCTCCTACAATGAGCAGTTCTTC
TRBV6-1,-,TRBD1,TRBJ2-2,CALSPGQAYTGELFF,TGTGCCCTCAGCCCGGGACAGGCTTACACCGGGGAGCTGTTTTTT
TRBV19,-,-,TRBJ2-3,CASSLGGVGSDTQYF,TGTGCCAGTAGTTTGGGGGGAGTCGGATCAGATACGCAGTATTTT
TRBV5-8,-,TRBD1,TRBJ2-3,CASSWGLRDRGRVSTDTQYF,TGTGCCAGCAGCTGGGGCCTCCGGGACAGGGGGAGGGTGAGCACAGATACGCAGTATTTT
TRBV5-6,-,-,TRBJ2-1,CASSLKFYEQFF,TGTGCCAGCAGCTTGAAATTCTATGAGCAGTTCTTC
TRBV5-1,-,TRBD2,TRBJ2-1,CASETSGGSNEQFF,TGCGCCAGTGAGACTAGCGGGGGTAGCAATGAGCAGTTCTTC
TRBV7-3,-,TRBD2,TRBJ2-1,CASSLSGGAVKYNEQFF,TGTGCCAGCAGCCTTAGCGGGGGGGCCGTTAAGTACAATGAGCAGTTCTTC